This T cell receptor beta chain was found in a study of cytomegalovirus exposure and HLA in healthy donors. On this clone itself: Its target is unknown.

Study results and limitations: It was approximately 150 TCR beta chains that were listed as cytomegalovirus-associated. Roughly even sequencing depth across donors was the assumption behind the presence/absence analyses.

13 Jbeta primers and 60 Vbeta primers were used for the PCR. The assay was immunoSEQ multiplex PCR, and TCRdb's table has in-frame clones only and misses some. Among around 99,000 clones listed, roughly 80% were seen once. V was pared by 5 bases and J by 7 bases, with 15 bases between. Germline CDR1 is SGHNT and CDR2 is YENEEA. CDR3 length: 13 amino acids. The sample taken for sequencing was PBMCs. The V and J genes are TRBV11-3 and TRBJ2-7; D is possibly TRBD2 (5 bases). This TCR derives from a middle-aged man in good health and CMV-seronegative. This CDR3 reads CASSGPQRGEQYF. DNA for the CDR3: TGTGCCAGCAGCGGACCCCAGAGAGGGGAGCAGTACTTC.